The 27 T cell receptor beta chains below were found in one sample sequenced in a study of monozygotic twins with inflammatory bowel disease. TCRdb reprocessed the 5' RACE reads, keeping one entry per CDR3 protein, no DNA. The sample has about 380,000 distinct CDR3 sequences, and its top ten clones hold 2.6%. What was sequenced was blood. Source of these receptors: a human donor with ulcerative colitis or Crohn's disease, or a healthy co-twin of an affected twin (not recorded which).

This chain links TRBV7-9 with TRBJ2-2; TCRdb's D call of TRBD1 is untestable without DNA. There are 14 residues in the CDR3. Germline loops: CDR1 SEHNR, CDR2 FQNEAQ (reference sequence). The CDR3 sequence is CASSSPRNTGELFF.

CDR3 in amino acids: CASISRTGPTTNEKLFF. V gene TRBV6-1 combines with J gene TRBJ1-4; with no DNA, the TCRdb D assignment of TRBD1 cannot be verified. The germline CDR1 and CDR2 sequences are MNHNS and SASEGT. The CDR3 consists of 17 residues.

V and J are TRBV5-1 and TRBJ2-5; TCRdb reports TRBD1, a call that lacks DNA to check it against. This CDR3 is 14 amino acids long. The germline gives CDR1 SGHRS, CDR2 YFSETQ. This CDR3 is CASSTNRVGETQYF.

The rearrangement links TRBV3-1 to TRBJ1-2. The CDR3 totals 13 residues. Germline V gene data show CDR1 as LGHDT and CDR2 as YNNKEL (reference sequence). CDR3 region: CASSFTAVGGYTF.

The rearrangement links TRBV20-1 to TRBJ2-6. The germline CDR1 and CDR2 sequences are DFQATT and SNEGSKA (reference sequence). The CDR3 consists of 14 residues. The CDR3 reads CSAREAPGANVLTF.

The chain combines TRBV12-3 or TRBV12-4 with TRBJ2-7. This CDR3 has 13 amino acids. CDR3 amino acids: CASKLGALYEQYF.

J is TRBJ2-3 and V is TRBV5-4; TCRdb outputs TRBD2, but without DNA this stays unchecked. Germline CDR1 is SGHNT and CDR2 is YYREEE (reference sequence). The CDR3 runs 14 residues. CDR3 region: CASSLGRETDTQYF.

The gene calls are TRBV5-1 and TRBJ2-1; TCRdb reports TRBD1, a call that lacks DNA to check it against. The V gene's germline CDR1 is SGHRS and CDR2 YFSETQ. The CDR3 sequence is 18 residues long. CDR3: CASSTPQETGNIYNEQFF.

The chain couples TRBV19 to TRBJ1-2. The CDR3 runs 11 residues. Germline V gives CDR1 LNHDA, CDR2 SQIVND (reference sequence). CDR3: CASSIGLGYTF.

The chain joins TRBV5-5 to TRBJ2-7; TCRdb selects TRBD1, and the lack of DNA leaves this call unchecked. CDR1 SGHKS and CDR2 YYEKEE come from the germline V gene (reference sequence). This CDR3 spans 14 amino acids. The chain's CDR3 is CASSTVGGPMEQYF.

V usage is TRBV19 and J usage is TRBJ2-7; there is no DNA to check the TCRdb D call of TRBD1. Germline V gene lookup returns CDR1 LNHDA and CDR2 SQIVND (reference sequence). The CDR3 covers 14 residues. CDR3 in amino acids: CASSFGPTVYEQYF.

The chain uses TRBV29-1 and TRBJ2-3; TCRdb gives TRBD2 as the D gene, but with no DNA this cannot be confirmed. The CDR3 is made up of 13 amino acids. Looked up from germline, CDR1 is SQVTM and CDR2 is ANQGSEA. The CDR3 loop is CSVGSGGTDTQYF.

The rearrangement joins TRBV20-1 to TRBJ1-1. This CDR3 is 13 amino acids long. Germline V gives CDR1 DFQATT, CDR2 SNEGSKA (reference sequence). CDR3 sequence reads: CSARWTVNTEAFF.

The chain joins TRBV6-2 or TRBV6-3 to TRBJ2-6; TCRdb's D call, TRBD1, is unchecked because there is no DNA. Germline V gene lookup returns CDR1 MNHEY and CDR2 SVGEGT. The CDR3 covers 15 residues. This CDR3 reads CASTRQGKLANVLTF.

This chain connects TRBV29-1 to TRBJ2-3; TCRdb's D call of TRBD2 is untestable without DNA. This CDR3 has 16 amino acids. The germline gives CDR1 SQVTM, CDR2 ANQGSEA. The CDR3 spells CSVGGPGTSASDTQYF.

The rearrangement links TRBV4-1 to TRBJ2-4; TCRdb returns TRBD1, unconfirmable since there is no DNA. CDR3 length equals 16 residues. The germline V gene encodes CDR1 MGHRA and CDR2 YSYEKL. This CDR3 reads CASSSRGDLAKNIQYF.

This chain links TRBV10-3 with TRBJ1-5. This CDR3 is built from 14 residues. The germline gives CDR1 ENHRY, CDR2 SYGVKD. CDR3 amino acids: CAISRDIANQPQHF.

CDR3 residues: CASSPEQGNYEQYF. V and J are TRBV18 and TRBJ2-7; TCRdb returns TRBD1, unconfirmable since there is no DNA. This CDR3 contains 14 residues. The germline V gene has CDR1 KGHSH and CDR2 LQKENI. Full variable domain (remainder filled in from reference TRBV18 and TRBJ2-7): NAGVMQNPRHLVRRRGQEARLRCSPMKGHSHVYWYRQLPEEGLKFMVYLQKENIIDESGMPKERFSAEFPKEGPSILRIQQVVRGDSAAYFCASSPEQGNYEQYFGPGTRLTVT.

V and J are TRBV12-3 or TRBV12-4 and TRBJ2-1; TCRdb proposes TRBD2, but this gene call is untestable without DNA. CDR3 length equals 12 residues. The CDR3 region is CASSIGIDEQFF.

This chain joins TRBV20-1 and TRBJ1-2. Germline-derived CDR1 and CDR2 are DFQATT and SNEGSKA (reference sequence). CDR3 length: 12 residues. This CDR3 is CSARQVGYGYTF.

V and J are TRBV7-9 and TRBJ2-2. CDR3 length: 13 residues. CDR1 and CDR2 (germline): SEHNR, FQNEAQ (reference sequence). This CDR3 reads CASSLSNTGELFF.

This chain's CDR3 is CASRDRDSANYGYTF. This chain connects TRBV7-2 to TRBJ1-2; absent DNA, TCRdb's TRBD1 call cannot be checked. This CDR3 is built from 15 residues. Per the germline V gene, CDR1 is SGHTA and CDR2 is FQGNSA.

The chain carries TRBV18 and TRBJ1-5; TCRdb lists TRBD1, though no DNA is available to test this call. CDR3 size: 18 residues. CDR1 and CDR2 (germline): KGHSH, LQKENI. The CDR3 sequence: CASSPPATGGFVHQPQHF.

The chain carries TRBV18 and TRBJ2-5; TCRdb gives TRBD2 as the D gene, but with no DNA this cannot be confirmed. The CDR3 extends over 17 amino acids. CDR1 and CDR2 from the germline V gene are KGHSH and LQKENI. The CDR3 reads CASSQRLAGGRQETQYF.

The chain has TRBV4-1 and TRBJ2-3; the D gene TCRdb calls, TRBD2, cannot be checked with no DNA. Germline CDR1 and CDR2: MGHRA and YSYEKL. The CDR3 totals 19 residues. The CDR3 sequence: CASSPHPDRLAGATDTQYF.

The chain combines TRBV5-6 with TRBJ2-3; checking the TCRdb D call of TRBD1 is not possible without DNA. CDR3 length: 15 amino acids. Germline lookup yields CDR1 SGHDT and CDR2 YYEEEE. This CDR3 reads CASSFFGAFTDTQYF.

This chain links TRBV5-4 with TRBJ2-5. Germline V CDR1 and CDR2: SGHNT, YYREEE (reference sequence). The CDR3 totals 12 residues. The CDR3 loop reads CASFSSTETQYF.